Many counts were recorded for the clone carrying this T cell receptor beta chain. The antigen is not known. The CDR3 is 14 residues long. From germline, CDR1 is MNHEY and CDR2 SVGEGT. V lost 6 bases, J lost 8 bases, and 17 bases lay in between. This sample is drawn from a study of T cells after yellow fever vaccination. General study findings and limits: Clones that expanded after primary vaccination mostly reappeared after the booster (approximately 96% CD4, approximately 87% CD8).

MiXCR was run by TCRdb on the 5' RACE reads, yielding one entry per CDR3 protein. The sample includes around 350,000 distinct CDR3 sequences, roughly 6.2% seen only once; the top ten take approximately 16%. The sequencing used PBMCs, collected 5 days after the yellow fever booster vaccination. The TCR was taken from a man aged 25 to 40 who received the YFV17D yellow fever vaccine. The V and J genes are TRBV6-2 or TRBV6-3 and TRBJ2-1; D remains unclear. CDR3 sequence reads: CASSRRLESYEQFF. Here the CDR3 DNA reads TGTGCCAGCAGCCGCCGGTTGGAGTCGTATGAGCAGTTCTTC.